A single sample is the source of the 5 T cell receptor beta chains below, sequenced in a study of blood T cell repertoires in COVID-19. The assay was immunoSEQ multiplex PCR, and TCRdb's table has in-frame clones only and misses some. The table includes about 150,000 clones, around 90% detected once. The source material was PBMCs or T cells enriched from blood (not recorded which). The source is a woman aged 35 to 49 who had been exposed to COVID-19.

The gene calls are TRBV7-8 and TRBJ2-2; 11 bases fit TRBD2. The CDR3 covers 17 residues. V was clipped by 5 bases and J by 0 bases; unmatched bases: 5. The germline V gene has CDR1 SGHVS and CDR2 FQNEAQ. DNA for the CDR3: TGTGCCAGCAGCCCTGGGACTAGCGGCCCGAACACCGGGGAGCTGTTTTTT. Translating it yields CASSPGTSGPNTGELFF.

The chain carries TRBV6-2 or TRBV6-3 and TRBJ1-5; D gene unclear. The V gene lost 6 bases and the J gene lost 6 bases, with 12 bases spanning the gap. CDR3 length: 13 residues. Germline CDR1 reads MNHEY; CDR2 reads SVGEGT. The CDR3 loop is CASSPPVGQPQHF. The DNA of the CDR3 is TGTGCCAGCAGCCCCCCGGTTGGTCAGCCCCAGCATTTT.

The V and J genes are TRBV19 and TRBJ1-1; TRBD1 matches at 7 bases. Trimming at V came to 7 bases and at J to 8 bases, leaving 4 bases not matched to a gene. There are 11 residues in the CDR3. Germline V gives CDR1 LNHDA, CDR2 SQIVND (reference sequence). The CDR3 sequence: CASTDRLEAFF. The CDR3 DNA reads TGTGCCAGTACGGACAGGCTGGAAGCTTTCTTT.

The V gene is TRBV3-1 (or the pseudogene TRBV3-2), the J gene TRBJ2-5, with D perhaps matching TRBD1 (5 bases). V dropped 2 bases and J dropped 5 bases, with 12 bases sitting between them. Germline CDR1 LGHDT, CDR2 YNNKEL (reference sequence). The CDR3 has 14 amino acids. This CDR3 reads CASSQRQGVETQYF. CDR3 nucleotides: TGTGCCAGCAGCCAAAGGCAGGGTGTTGAGACCCAGTACTTC.

V usage is TRBV6-5 and J usage is TRBJ1-4, with 10 bases identical to TRBD1. The CDR3 runs to 15 residues. V dropped 6 bases and J dropped 6; count of bases not matched to a gene: 7. Germline CDR1 MNHEY, CDR2 SVGAGI. The CDR3 bases are TGTGCCAGCAGGCACGGGACAGGGGCTGATGAAAAACTGTTTTTT. As protein: CASRHGTGADEKLFF.